The 32 T cell receptor beta chains presented below share a single source sample, sequenced in a study of neoadjuvant anti-PD-1 for oral cavity cancer. Time point indicated: after neoadjuvant nivolumab, at surgical resection. Data came from immunoSEQ multiplex PCR; TCRdb stores just in-frame clones and leaves some out. The sample records roughly 14,000 clones, about three quarters being singletons. The sequencing used PBMCs, collected after nivolumab (anti-PD-1) treatment. The source of these receptors is a person aged 40 to 85 with oral cavity squamous cell carcinoma.

The chain employs TRBV5-1 and TRBJ2-3; 13 nucleotides agree with TRBD2. Trimming at V came to 3 bases and at J to 8 bases, leaving 12 bases not matched to a gene. This CDR3 is 17 amino acids long. The germline gives CDR1 SGHRS, CDR2 YFSETQ. Here the CDR3 reads CASSSGLAGEKGTTQYF. CDR3 coding DNA: TGCGCCAGCAGCTCCGGACTAGCGGGAGAAAAAGGAACTACGCAGTATTTT.

This clone was observed a few times. The chain couples TRBV10-1 to TRBJ1-5; D gene unclear. V lost 2 bases and J 0 bases, leaving 2 bases between the germline ends. CDR1 is WNHNN and CDR2 is SYGVQD in the germline V gene (reference sequence). The length of the CDR3 is 13 residues. Here the CDR3 reads CASSENSNQPQHF. In DNA, the CDR3 is TGCGCCAGCAGTGAGAATAGCAATCAGCCCCAGCATTTT.

The chain recombines TRBV4-1 with TRBJ1-1; a possible D gene is TRBD1 (6 bases). This CDR3 contains 15 residues. Germline loops: CDR1 MGHRA, CDR2 YSYEKL. With 0 bases removed from V and 7 bases from J, the gap between germline ends came to 15 bases. The chain's CDR3 is CASSQDRGTRVEAFF. In DNA, the CDR3 is TGCGCCAGCAGCCAAGATAGGGGGACAAGGGTTGAAGCTTTCTTT.

This rearrangement joins TRBV18 to TRBJ2-5, with D perhaps assigned TRBD1 or TRBD2 (5 bases each). Trimming cost V 0 bases and J 5 bases, with 13 bases left between them. Germline-derived CDR1 and CDR2 are KGHSH and LQKENI. The CDR3 runs 15 residues. CDR3 sequence reads: CASSPPGRWGETQYF. The CDR3 bases are TGTGCCAGCTCACCACCGGGTCGATGGGGGGAGACCCAGTACTTC.

This chain uses TRBV19 with TRBJ1-5; D call uncertain. The CDR3 runs to 14 residues. Germline V CDR1 and CDR2: LNHDA, SQIVND (reference sequence). V was shortened by 3 bases and J by 5 bases, with 11 bases between the two germline ends. In DNA, the CDR3 is TGTGCCAGTAGTATCGACGGGATATATCAGCCCCAGCATTTT. Translation: CASSIDGIYQPQHF.

The rearrangement joins TRBV11-1 to TRBJ2-5, with D perhaps assigned TRBD1 or TRBD2 (5 bases each). The CDR3 runs to 18 residues. V was cut by 4 bases and J by 5 bases, with 26 bases left in between. The germline gives CDR1 SGHAT, CDR2 FQDESV (reference sequence). The CDR3: CASSSLGTRDDGWETQYF. DNA for the CDR3: TGTGCCAGCAGCTCGTTGGGTACTCGGGACGATGGGTGGGAGACCCAGTACTTC.

V is TRBV10-3 and J is TRBJ2-7; the match to TRBD1 covers 7 bases. Looked up from germline, CDR1 is ENHRY and CDR2 is SYGVKD. The CDR3 sequence is 14 residues long. Trimming took 10 bases from V and 1 from J; bases not matched to a gene: 10. The CDR3 bases are TGTGCCACCGGCGGAATCAGGGGGTCCTACGAGCAGTACTTC. It translates to CATGGIRGSYEQYF.

This clone showed up just once. Here the CDR3 DNA reads TGTGCCAGCAGCTTAGCTAGCGCCGCTGGGGAGCAGTACTTC. Translating gives CASSLASAAGEQYF. The chain uses TRBV7-6 and TRBJ2-7; the D gene is possibly TRBD2 (5 bases). Trimming left V 0 bases short and J 7 bases short, with 13 bases between. CDR1 and CDR2 from the germline V gene are SGHVS and FNYEAQ. CDR3 length: 14 amino acids.

Turning to this clone: Other DNA sequences in this sample translate to the same CDR3. This chain links TRBV4-1 with TRBJ2-2, with D perhaps TRBD2 (6 bases). The CDR3 covers 17 residues. V was cut by 0 bases and J by 5 bases, with 16 bases left in between. In germline, CDR1 is MGHRA, CDR2 YSYEKL. This CDR3 reads CASSQDRTAGGTGELFF. The CDR3 DNA follows: TGCGCCAGCAGCCAAGATCGAACAGCGGGCGGGACCGGGGAGCTGTTTTTT.

V and J are TRBV4-2 and TRBJ2-3; D not resolved. Germline lookup yields CDR1 LGHNA and CDR2 YNFKEQ. Trimming cost V 0 bases and J 2 bases, with 6 bases left between them. The CDR3 has 14 amino acids. This CDR3 reads CASSQEPITDTQYF. The CDR3 DNA sequence: TGTGCCAGCAGCCAAGAACCCATCACAGATACGCAGTATTTT.

This sequence joins TRBV6-5 and TRBJ1-5; tentatively, D is TRBD1 (5 bases). CDR3 length: 15 residues. The V end lost 5 bases, the J end lost 6 bases, and 17 bases lay between the germline ends. The V gene's germline CDR1 is MNHEY and CDR2 SVGAGI. CDR3 nucleotides: TGTGCCAGCAGTACCGCAGGGTTGTATGGTCAGCCCCAGCATTTT. This gives the protein CASSTAGLYGQPQHF.

This clone has a handful of counts. This chain links TRBV2 with TRBJ2-3; D not resolved. CDR3 length: 14 residues. Trimming removed 2 bases at V and 5 bases at J, with 11 bases between. Per the germline V gene, CDR1 is SNHLY and CDR2 is FYNNEI. CDR3 residues: CASSERWKGDTQYF. The DNA of the CDR3 is TGTGCCAGCAGTGAACGCTGGAAGGGAGATACGCAGTATTTT.

The J gene is TRBJ2-1, the V gene TRBV30; tentatively, D is TRBD2 (6 bases). From germline, CDR1 is GTSNPN and CDR2 SVGIG (reference sequence). The length of the CDR3 is 15 residues. Trimming cost V 2 bases and J 5 bases, with 16 bases left between them. This CDR3 reads CAWSLDSGVHNEQFF. Here the CDR3 DNA reads TGTGCCTGGAGTCTGGACTCGGGGGTCCACAATGAGCAGTTCTTC. Full variable domain (outside the CDR3, taken from reference TRBV30 and TRBJ2-1): SQTIHQWPATLVQPVGSPLSLECTVEGTSNPNLYWYRQAAGRGLQLLFYSVGIGQISSEVPQNLSASRPQDRQFILSSKKLLLSDSGFYLCAWSLDSGVHNEQFFGPGTRLTVL.

The rearrangement links TRBV20-1 to TRBJ2-5; no definite D call. This CDR3 has 11 residues. Trimming stripped 3 bases from V and 2 bases from J, with 4 bases between. Germline-derived CDR1 and CDR2 are DFQATT and SNEGSKA (reference sequence). Here the CDR3 reads CSASRQETQYF. The CDR3 nucleotides read TGCAGTGCTAGCCGGCAAGAGACCCAGTACTTC.

This chain connects TRBV9 to TRBJ1-2; perhaps TRBD1 as D (5 bases). CDR1 SGDLS and CDR2 YYNGEE come from the germline V gene. The ends were cut back, 0 bases at V and 6 bases at J, with 15 bases in the middle. The CDR3 length is 15 residues. CDR3 in DNA: TGTGCCAGCAGCGTAGCTACGGGGCATAAGGATGGCTACACCTTC. Protein product: CASSVATGHKDGYTF.

This clone was recorded a few times. The V gene is TRBV10-1, the J gene TRBJ2-3; the match to TRBD2 covers 9 bases. The trim removed 1 base at V and 7 bases at J, leaving 9 bases unmatched. Germline V gene data show CDR1 as WNHNN and CDR2 as SYGVQD (reference sequence). This CDR3 has 16 amino acids. The CDR3 sequence: CASSELASGVMNTQYF. The CDR3 DNA follows: TGCGCCAGCAGTGAGTTGGCTAGCGGGGTAATGAATACGCAGTATTTT.

V and J are TRBV18 and TRBJ2-2; TRBD2 matches at 13 bases. The CDR3 consists of 16 residues. Germline V lookup: CDR1 KGHSH, CDR2 LQKENI. V dropped 4 bases and J dropped 3; count of bases not matched to a gene: 2. CDR3 nucleotides: TGTGCCAGCTCACTGGGACTAGCGGGGTACACCGGGGAGCTGTTTTTT. Its protein product is CASSLGLAGYTGELFF.

This sequence joins TRBV2 and TRBJ1-5, with a tentative D call TRBD1 (5 bases). CDR1 and CDR2 (germline): SNHLY, FYNNEI. Trimming cost V 8 bases and J 2 bases, with 22 bases left between them. There are 17 residues in the CDR3. CDR3 loop: CASLGVTKVIGNQPQHF. The CDR3 region has the DNA TGTGCCAGCCTGGGGGTCACAAAGGTGATAGGCAATCAGCCCCAGCATTTT.

The chain recombines TRBV7-2 with TRBJ2-1, with 10 bases lining up with TRBD1. Germline CDR1 and CDR2: SGHTA and FQGNSA. V lost 6 bases, J lost 9 bases, and 8 bases stayed unmatched. The length of the CDR3 is 14 residues. The CDR3: CASSYDRGRAEQFF. Here the CDR3 DNA reads TGTGCCAGCAGTTATGACAGGGGGCGCGCTGAGCAGTTCTTC.

This clone was seen a handful of times. The chain is built from TRBV28 and TRBJ1-1; no clear D gene. V was trimmed by 4 bases and J by 11 bases, leaving 26 bases between them. Germline lookup yields CDR1 MDHEN and CDR2 SYDVKM. The CDR3 sequence is 16 residues long. For the CDR3, the DNA is TGTGCCAGCAGTTCATCGCAAGGCTATTCTCACCGAGGTGCTTTCTTT. It yields the protein CASSSSQGYSHRGAFF.

This clone was detected a few times. This chain links TRBV6-1 with TRBJ2-7, with D hard to call. Deletions cut 2 bases from V and 1 base from J, with 9 bases between. Germline loops: CDR1 MNHNS, CDR2 SASEGT. The CDR3 length is 14 residues. The CDR3 here is CASSEWLESYEQYF. Written as DNA, the CDR3 is TGTGCCAGCAGTGAATGGCTAGAATCCTACGAGCAGTACTTC.

This clone was detected a few times. The J gene is TRBJ2-7, the V gene TRBV6-5; D gene unclear. CDR3 length: 13 residues. The germline V and J ends were trimmed by 2 bases and 4 bases, with 9 bases remaining between them. Germline values: CDR1 MNHEY, CDR2 SVGAGI. The CDR3 sequence: CASSYSEKYEQYF. CDR3 sequence (DNA): TGTGCCAGCAGTTACAGTGAGAAGTACGAGCAGTACTTC.

This chain uses TRBV10-1 with TRBJ2-5; no reliable D call. The germline V and J ends were trimmed by 3 bases and 1 base, with 6 bases remaining between them. The CDR3 runs 13 residues. Germline V gene sequence: CDR1 WNHNN, CDR2 SYGVQD (reference sequence). CDR3: CASSDGVQETQYF. CDR3 DNA sequence: TGCGCCAGCAGTGACGGTGTCCAAGAGACCCAGTACTTC.

The sample holds one count of this clone. The chain has TRBV30 and TRBJ1-1; D gene unclear. The CDR3 loop spans 12 amino acids. Trimming took 5 bases from V and 7 from J, leaving 14 bases between them. Germline CDR1 GTSNPN, CDR2 SVGIG (reference sequence). CDR3: CAWGSEIFEAFF. CDR3 in DNA: TGTGCCTGGGGCAGCGAGATCTTTGAAGCTTTCTTT.

This chain links TRBV2 with TRBJ2-7, with TRBD1 matching 7 bases. CDR3 size: 14 residues. The germline V gene encodes CDR1 SNHLY and CDR2 FYNNEI. Trimming took 5 bases from V and 4 from J; bases not matched to a gene: 8. The CDR3 spells CASSRGQLKYEQYF. CDR3 bases: TGTGCCAGCAGTCGGGGACAGCTTAAGTACGAGCAGTACTTC.

V and J are TRBV30 and TRBJ2-6; no reliable D call. The V gene's germline CDR1 is GTSNPN and CDR2 SVGIG (reference sequence). This CDR3 comprises 15 residues. V lost 2 bases to trimming and J lost 1 base, with 9 bases between them. The CDR3 DNA follows: TGTGCCTGGAGTTCCTTAAGGTCTGGGGCCAACGTCCTGACTTTC. This gives the protein CAWSSLRSGANVLTF.

By sample share, this clone is large. The rearrangement joins TRBV28 to TRBJ2-2, with D hard to call. Per germline, CDR1 MDHEN and CDR2 SYDVKM. The CDR3 sequence is 14 residues long. Trimming shortened V by 1 base and J by 8 bases, and 11 bases separated the two germline ends. CDR3 DNA sequence: TGTGCCAGCAGTTTATATTCGGCAGCTGGGGAGCTGTTTTTT. Translation: CASSLYSAAGELFF. Together with reference TRBV28 and TRBJ2-2, the CDR3 gives the full variable domain: DVKVTQSSRYLVKRTGEKVFLECVQDMDHENMFWYRQDPGLGLRLIYFSYDVKMKEKGDIPEGYSVSREKKERFSLILESASTNQTSMYLCASSLYSAAGELFFGEGSRLTVL.

CDR3 in amino acids: CASSPPLDRVYEQFF. The CDR3, as DNA: TGTGCCAGCTCACCACCGCTGGACAGGGTCTATGAGCAGTTCTTC. The rearrangement joins TRBV18 to TRBJ2-1; TRBD1 matches at 8 bases. The germline V gene encodes CDR1 KGHSH and CDR2 LQKENI. The CDR3 is made up of 15 amino acids. V dropped 0 bases and J dropped 8; count of bases not matched to a gene: 6.

This rearrangement joins TRBV11-1 to TRBJ2-1; possible D gene TRBD1, 6 bases. V was cut by 5 bases and J by 2 bases, with 13 bases left in between. The CDR3 extends over 15 amino acids. Germline-derived CDR1 and CDR2 are SGHAT and FQDESV (reference sequence). Here the CDR3 DNA reads TGTGCCAGCAGCAGGCACAGGGAACCCTACAATGAGCAGTTCTTC. It yields the protein CASSRHREPYNEQFF.

The V and J genes are TRBV5-1 and TRBJ2-1, with TRBD1 identical over 9 bases. Germline trimming cut 0 bases from V and 10 bases from J; bases unmatched to any gene: 5. CDR1 SGHRS and CDR2 YFSETQ come from the germline V gene. The CDR3 consists of 14 residues. CDR3 protein: CASSLGGTGMEQFF. The DNA of the CDR3 is TGCGCCAGCAGCTTGGGAGGGACAGGGATGGAGCAGTTCTTC. Complete variable domain (other parts from reference TRBV5-1 and TRBJ2-1): KAGVTQTPRYLIKTRGQQVTLSCSPISGHRSVSWYQQTPGQGLQFLFEYFSETQRNKGNFPGRFSGRQFSNSRSEMNVSTLELGDSALYLCASSLGGTGMEQFFGPGTRLTVL.

The chain links TRBV27 to TRBJ2-1, with D possibly matching TRBD2 (6 bases). The CDR3 is 16 residues long. Germline V gene lookup returns CDR1 MNHEY and CDR2 SMNVEV (reference sequence). The V end lost 3 bases, the J end lost 0 bases, and 12 bases lay between the germline ends. The CDR3 reads CASSFIRGSSYNEQFF. CDR3 nucleotide sequence: TGTGCCAGCAGTTTCATTCGGGGGAGCTCCTACAATGAGCAGTTCTTC.

This clone has more than one count but fewer than ten. The CDR3 is CASSQEVGALDYGYTF. As DNA, the CDR3 is TGCGCCAGCAGCCAAGAGGTGGGGGCCTTGGATTATGGCTACACCTTC. The chain combines TRBV4-1 with TRBJ1-2; D perhaps matches TRBD1 (6 bases). The germline CDR1 and CDR2 sequences are MGHRA and YSYEKL. Trimming pared 0 bases from V and 5 bases from J, leaving 16 bases between. The CDR3 extends over 16 amino acids.